These T cell receptor beta chains were read from a single sample in a study of post-analysis software for immune sequencing data. One entry per CDR3 protein results from TCRdb running MiXCR on the PCR reads. The sample shows 400,000 to 500,000 distinct CDR3 sequences, about 40% of them seen only once. Sequenced material: blood. These receptors originate from a girl aged 2 to 9 with multiple sclerosis. Each CDR3 is given with its conserved first and last residue. Fields, in order: clone size, J gene, D gene, V gene, CDR3 protein, CDR3 DNA. A D gene is named only where the DNA matches it firmly. Rows may omit the clone size; those that give it use once, few, many or a size class.

>NA|TRBJ1-1|NA|TRBV29-1
CSVHQGLNTEAFF
TGCAGCGTCCATCAGGGTTTGAACACTGAAGCTTTCTTT
>NA|TRBJ1-2|NA|TRBV3-1
CASGQKANYGYTF
TGTGCCAGCGGCCAAAAAGCTAACTATGGCTACACCTTC
>few|TRBJ2-3|NA|TRBV6-5
CASRQGFPDTQYF
TGTGCCAGCAGACAGGGTTTCCCAGATACGCAGTATTTT
>NA|TRBJ1-6|NA|TRBV7-2
CASSLAGTSPLHF
TGTGCCAGCAGCTTAGCGGGGACTTCACCCCTCCACTTT
>NA|TRBJ1-2|TRBD1|TRBV5-1
CASSPIQGAGGYTF
TGCGCCAGCAGCCCAATACAGGGGGCCGGCGGCTACACCTTC
>NA|TRBJ1-6|NA|TRBV4-3
CASSQEEGFSSYNSPLHF
TGCGCCAGCAGCCAAGAAGAAGGATTCAGCTCCTATAATTCACCCCTCCACTTT
>few|TRBJ2-7|TRBD2|TRBV20-1
CSAMGLAVIEQYF
TGCAGTGCAATGGGACTAGCTGTTATCGAGCAGTACTTC
>NA|TRBJ1-1|TRBD1|TRBV2
CASQGQKNTEAFF
TGTGCCAGCCAGGGACAGAAGAACACTGAAGCTTTCTTT
>few|TRBJ2-3|NA|TRBV2
CASRKKSSTDTQYF
TGTGCCAGCAGGAAAAAATCTAGCACAGATACGCAGTATTTT
>NA|TRBJ2-3|NA|TRBV27
CASSSPGSRDTQYF
TGTGCCAGCAGTTCGCCGGGCAGTCGAGATACGCAGTATTTT
>NA|TRBJ2-1|TRBD2|TRBV25-1
CASSGRLAGVMNEQFF
TGTGCCAGCAGTGGGAGACTAGCGGGAGTGATGAATGAGCAGTTCTTC
>NA|TRBJ2-3|NA|TRBV20-1
CSAKQGGGTDTQYF
TGCAGTGCCAAACAGGGGGGAGGGACAGATACGCAGTATTTT
>few|TRBJ2-7|TRBD1|TRBV7-9
CASRGDREKQYF
TGTGCCAGCAGGGGGGACAGGGAAAAGCAGTACTTC
>few|TRBJ2-7|TRBD2|TRBV29-1
CSVAGLDPREQYF
TGCAGCGTTGCGGGACTAGACCCTCGCGAGCAGTACTTC
>NA|TRBJ1-2|NA|TRBV20-1
CSARVPLAGEGYTF
TGCAGTGCTAGAGTCCCCCTGGCAGGGGAGGGCTACACCTTC
>few|TRBJ2-2|NA|TRBV7-2
CASSLDSSNTGELFF
TGTGCCAGCAGCTTGGACAGTTCGAACACCGGGGAGCTGTTTTTT
>NA|TRBJ1-6|TRBD1|TRBV28
CASSRGQGGSPLHF
TGTGCCAGCAGCCGGGGACAGGGTGGTTCACCCCTCCACTTT
>NA|TRBJ1-2|NA|TRBV4-1
CASSQDRGSYGYTF
TGCGCCAGCAGCCAAGACAGGGGAAGCTATGGCTACACCTTC
>NA|TRBJ1-4|NA|TRBV15
CATSRVRGGAEKLFF
TGTGCCACCAGCAGAGTAAGGGGGGGTGCGGAAAAACTGTTTTTT
>NA|TRBJ1-5|NA|TRBV7-3
CASSLFVNQPQHF
TGTGCCAGCAGCTTGTTCGTAAATCAGCCCCAGCATTTT
>NA|TRBJ2-4|NA|TRBV10-3
CAISGAGAKNIQYF
TGTGCCATCAGTGGGGCGGGAGCCAAAAACATTCAGTACTTC
>NA|TRBJ2-3|TRBD2|TRBV20-1
CSLAGTDTQYF
TGCAGTCTAGCGGGCACAGATACGCAGTATTTT
>NA|TRBJ2-1|TRBD2|TRBV4-1
CASSRILAGGPLTFHEQFF
TGCGCCAGCAGCCGCATACTAGCGGGAGGGCCTCTTACATTCCATGAGCAGTTCTTC
>NA|TRBJ2-1|NA|TRBV6-2/TRBV6-3
CASSYPTVWGENNNEQFF
TGTGCCAGCAGTTACCCCACCGTATGGGGGGAGAATAACAATGAGCAGTTCTTC
>NA|TRBJ2-5|TRBD2|TRBV5-1
CASSGRADETQYF
TGCGCCAGCAGCGGGAGGGCCGATGAGACCCAGTACTTC
>few|TRBJ2-7|NA|TRBV7-3
CASSLNRDRDTYYEQYF
TGTGCCAGCAGCTTAAATAGGGATAGGGACACCTACTACGAGCAGTACTTC
>NA|TRBJ1-5|NA|TRBV23-1
CASSHSQLNQPQHF
TGCGCCAGCAGTCATTCACAGCTCAATCAGCCCCAGCATTTT
>NA|TRBJ2-1|TRBD2|TRBV2
CASSRTSGKGEQFF
TGTGCCAGCAGCCGGACTAGCGGGAAGGGGGAGCAGTTCTTC
>NA|TRBJ2-1|NA|TRBV24-1
CATSYRAGNEQFF
TGTGCCACCAGTTACAGGGCTGGGAATGAGCAGTTCTTC
>NA|TRBJ2-7|TRBD2|TRBV13
CASSLSLAGLEQYF
TGTGCCAGCAGCTTAAGTCTAGCGGGACTCGAGCAGTACTTC
>few|TRBJ2-7|NA|TRBV6-2/TRBV6-3
CASSRPYEQYF
TGTGCCAGCAGCCGACCCTACGAGCAGTACTTC
>few|TRBJ2-7|TRBD2|TRBV15
CATSRVKREGPYEQYF
TGTGCCACCAGCAGAGTAAAGCGGGAGGGCCCCTACGAGCAGTACTTC
>NA|TRBJ2-7|NA|TRBV4-2
CASSQDWVDEQYF
TGTGCCAGCAGCCAAGATTGGGTGGACGAGCAGTACTTC
>NA|TRBJ2-3|NA|TRBV6-5
CASSWRGPRWDTQYF
TGTGCCAGCAGTTGGAGGGGACCTCGATGGGATACGCAGTATTTT
>few|TRBJ1-2|NA|TRBV3-1
CASSSRGTIGYGYTF
TGTGCCAGCAGCTCGCGAGGGACGATAGGGTATGGCTACACCTTC
>few|TRBJ2-1|NA|TRBV7-9
CASSLEGVEQFF
TGTGCCAGCAGCTTAGAGGGGGTAGAGCAGTTCTTC
>NA|TRBJ1-6|TRBD1|TRBV11-2
CASSSQGALSLHF
TGTGCCAGCAGCTCACAGGGGGCTTTGTCCCTCCACTTT
>few|TRBJ2-5|TRBD1|TRBV20-1
CSASTGEYQETQYF
TGCAGTGCTAGTACAGGGGAGTACCAAGAGACCCAGTACTTC
>NA|TRBJ2-6|NA|TRBV6-5
CASSRRDSGANVLTF
TGTGCCAGCAGCCGTCGAGACTCTGGGGCCAACGTCCTGACTTTC
>few|TRBJ2-7|TRBD2|TRBV15
CATSRAGGGAYEQYF
TGTGCCACCAGCAGAGCGGGAGGAGGGGCCTACGAGCAGTACTTC
>NA|TRBJ1-1|NA|TRBV2
CASDSTGGTTEAFF
TGTGCCAGCGATTCGACAGGAGGTACCACTGAAGCTTTCTTT
>few|TRBJ2-1|NA|TRBV20-1
CSAINPRPTYNEQFF
TGCAGTGCTATTAACCCTAGGCCTACCTACAATGAGCAGTTCTTC
>NA|TRBJ1-2|TRBD1|TRBV24-1
CATSDSDAGQGILYGYTF
TGTGCCACCAGTGATTCAGACGCGGGACAGGGGATACTCTATGGCTACACCTTC
>NA|TRBJ2-7|TRBD1|TRBV15
CATSSPSSGQGNREQYF
TGTGCCACCAGCAGTCCGAGTTCGGGACAGGGAAATCGAGAGCAGTACTTC
>few|TRBJ2-5|TRBD1|TRBV5-1
CASSRPGTGEETQYF
TGCGCCAGCAGCAGACCCGGGACAGGGGAAGAGACCCAGTACTTC
>few|TRBJ2-1|NA|TRBV20-1
CSARGGRRPYNEQFF
TGCAGTGCAAGAGGGGGACGTCGACCTTACAATGAGCAGTTCTTC
>few|TRBJ2-7|NA|TRBV7-2
CASSLDRQSFNYEQYF
TGTGCCAGCAGCTTAGATCGCCAAAGTTTCAACTACGAGCAGTACTTC
>NA|TRBJ2-3|NA|TRBV12-3/TRBV12-4
CASSQILLVKGTDTQYF
TGTGCCAGCAGTCAAATCTTGCTGGTGAAGGGCACAGATACGCAGTATTTT
>NA|TRBJ1-2|NA|TRBV12-3/TRBV12-4
CASGFTGLAVNYGYTF
TGTGCCAGCGGATTCACAGGCTTGGCGGTTAACTATGGCTACACCTTC
>few|TRBJ1-5|NA|TRBV7-9
CASSLFPINGQPQHF
TGTGCCAGCAGCTTATTCCCTATCAATGGGCAGCCCCAGCATTTT
>NA|TRBJ2-3|NA|TRBV6-5
CASSFRQSWGPDTQYF
TGTGCCAGCAGTTTCCGACAGAGCTGGGGTCCAGATACGCAGTATTTT
>NA|TRBJ2-7|TRBD1|TRBV7-6
CASSSLDRDNEQYF
TGTGCCAGCAGCTCCCTGGACAGGGATAACGAGCAGTACTTC
>NA|TRBJ2-1|NA|TRBV6-2/TRBV6-3
CASSYSIDYNEQFF
TGTGCCAGCAGTTACTCGATAGATTACAATGAGCAGTTCTTC
>many|TRBJ2-7|NA|TRBV29-1
CSAAGIGYEQYF
TGCAGCGCCGCCGGGATCGGCTACGAGCAGTACTTC
>NA|TRBJ2-3|NA|TRBV4-3
CASSPPSRGAYSTDTQYF
TGCGCCAGCAGCCCCCCCTCCCGTGGGGCTTATAGCACAGATACGCAGTATTTT